Listed below are T cell receptor beta chains from one sample, sequenced in a study of OX40 agonist ivuxolimab in advanced cancers. Using immunoSEQ multiplex PCR, the repertoire was profiled, and TCRdb retains in-frame clones only, with some absent. The table shows fewer than 70,000 clones, with approximately 82% occurring only once. The sequencing here drew on CD4+ or CD8+ T cells sorted from blood, taken in a trial of the OX40 agonist ivuxolimab. These receptor sequences come from an adult with an advanced solid tumor such as melanoma, head and neck, liver or kidney cancer. The CDR3 runs from the conserved cysteine through the conserved F or W. D genes are given only for firm matches. Rows may omit the clone size; those that give it use once, few, many or a size class.

v_call	d_call	clone_size	j_call	cdr3_nt	cdr3_aa
TRBV28	-	-	TRBJ1-2	TGTGCCTCTGGAGGTAGTCCTCGGGCCTATGGCTACACCTTC	CASGGSPRAYGYTF
TRBV5-1	-	once	TRBJ2-3	TGCGCCAGCAGCTTGGTAGGGTTCACAGATACGCAGTATTTT	CASSLVGFTDTQYF
TRBV6-6	-	-	TRBJ1-5	TGTGCCAGCAGTTACTCCCGGAGTTCGGGTCAGCCCCAGCATTTT	CASSYSRSSGQPQHF
TRBV18	-	few	TRBJ1-5	TGTGCCAGCTCACCAGGAGGGGCAGGACAGCCCCAGCATTTT	CASSPGGAGQPQHF
TRBV7-6	-	few	TRBJ2-6	TGTGCCAGCAGCTTAGTAGGGGAAACCAACGTCCTGACTTTC	CASSLVGETNVLTF
TRBV29-1	-	-	TRBJ1-1	TGCAGCGTCGCTGTGGACCCTGGGTACACTGAAGCTTTCTTT	CSVAVDPGYTEAFF
TRBV7-3	TRBD2	-	TRBJ2-7	TGTGCCAGCAGCTTAACAAGCGGGGGCTACGAGCAGTACTTC	CASSLTSGGYEQYF
TRBV7-3	TRBD1	-	TRBJ2-3	TGTGCCAGCAGCCAAACGATCGGACAGGGCAAAGATACGCAGTATTTT	CASSQTIGQGKDTQYF
TRBV29-1	-	-	TRBJ1-2	TGCAGCGTTATCTCCGGGGGCTACACCTTC	CSVISGGYTF
TRBV5-1	-	-	TRBJ1-2	TGCGCCAGCGCCCGGGACGGCGCAAATGTGGGCTATGGCTACACCTTC	CASARDGANVGYGYTF
TRBV7-9	-	-	TRBJ1-4	TGTGCCACACAGTCAACTAATGAAAAACTGTTTTTT	CATQSTNEKLFF
TRBV7-9	-	-	TRBJ1-2	TGTGCCAGCAGCTTAGCGCGGGGTCATTATGGCTACACCTTC	CASSLARGHYGYTF
TRBV28	-	-	TRBJ2-3	TGTGCCAGTACAGGGAGCACAGATACGCAGTATTTT	CASTGSTDTQYF
TRBV7-9	TRBD1	once	TRBJ1-3	TGTGCCAGCAGCTGGGGACGCGGGACAGGGGTCGGAAACACCATATATTTT	CASSWGRGTGVGNTIYF
TRBV6-1	-	-	TRBJ2-7	TGTGCCAGCAGTGGACTAGTCTTTGGGTACGAGCAGTACTTC	CASSGLVFGYEQYF
TRBV6-1	TRBD1	few	TRBJ1-6	TGTGCCAGCAGTGTTTGGGACAGTACACCCCTCCACTTT	CASSVWDSTPLHF
TRBV6-5	-	few	TRBJ2-7	TGTGCCAGCACTGCGGGACACTACGAGCAGTACTTC	CASTAGHYEQYF
TRBV12-1	-	once	TRBJ1-5	TGTGCCAGCACCTATAATACGTCCGGGACAGGTTGTCAGCCCCAGCATTTT	CASTYNTSGTGCQPQHF
TRBV7-9	-	-	TRBJ2-3	TGTGCCAGCTTATCAGGGTCGTTCGAGTATTTT	CASLSGSFEYF
TRBV19	-	-	TRBJ1-5	TGTGCCAGTACCAGGGACAAGATAAGTGGAGCCCAGCATTTT	CASTRDKISGAQHF
TRBV9	TRBD2	-	TRBJ2-7	TGTGCCAGCAGCGTAGGACTAGCGAGTCCCTACGAGCAGTACTTC	CASSVGLASPYEQYF
TRBV7-2	-	-	TRBJ2-7	TGTGCCAGCAGCTATCAGCCAGGAAGCTCCTACGAGCAGTACTTC	CASSYQPGSSYEQYF
TRBV5-1	-	few	TRBJ1-6	TGCGCCAGCAGCTTGGGGGCACCACAGGCTCATTCACCCCTCCACTTT	CASSLGAPQAHSPLHF
TRBV9	TRBD1	once	TRBJ1-1	TGTGCCAGCAGCAGAACAGGGGGTATGAACACTGAAGCTTTCTTT	CASSRTGGMNTEAFF
TRBV2	TRBD1	-	TRBJ1-2	TGTGCCAGCAGTGAAGGAAGGGAACAGGGGTTTTTGGCCCTATATGGCTACACCTTC	CASSEGREQGFLALYGYTF
TRBV11-2	TRBD1	-	TRBJ2-5	TGTGCCAGCAGCTTAGCGGCGACAGGGGGCGCGGGGACCCAGTACTTC	CASSLAATGGAGTQYF
TRBV18	TRBD1	-	TRBJ2-3	TGTGCCAGCTCAAAGGGGGCCGGAGATACGCAGTATTTT	CASSKGAGDTQYF
TRBV9	TRBD1	-	TRBJ2-2	TGTGCCAGCAGCGTAGGTACAGGGGCGAAAGTAACCGGGGAGCTGTTTTTT	CASSVGTGAKVTGELFF
TRBV18	TRBD2	-	TRBJ2-5	TGTGCCAGCTCAGCAAGCGGGGGGCCACGAGAGACCCAGTACTTC	CASSASGGPRETQYF